The 17 T cell receptor beta chains below were found in one sample sequenced in a study of shared clonotypes between healthy human individuals. Generated by immunoSEQ multiplex PCR, the TCRdb table keeps only in-frame clones and is missing some. The repertoire consists of some 200,000 clones, with 66% occurring once and the leading ten covering roughly 10%. Sequenced material: memory CD4+ T cells sorted from blood. As for subset: CD45RA-negative fraction. The receptor set was obtained from a man aged 30 to 39 in good health.

This rearrangement joins TRBV9 to TRBJ2-3, with unresolved D. The CDR3 is 13 amino acids. V dropped 0 bases and J dropped 6 bases, with 8 bases sitting between them. Germline-derived CDR1 and CDR2 are SGDLS and YYNGEE. The CDR3 here is CASSVGQRDTQYF. The CDR3 bases are TGTGCCAGCAGCGTAGGACAAAGGGATACGCAGTATTTT. The complete variable domain, with remaining parts taken from reference TRBV9 and TRBJ2-3, reads DSGVTQTPKHLITATGQRVTLRCSPRSGDLSVYWYQQSLDQGLQFLIQYYNGEERAKGNILERFSAQQFPDLHSELNLSSLELGDSALYFCASSVGQRDTQYFGPGTRLTVL.

V and J are TRBV10-1 and TRBJ2-1; 8 nucleotides line up with TRBD2. Germline values: CDR1 WNHNN, CDR2 SYGVQD (reference sequence). The CDR3 is made up of 16 amino acids. V lost 3 bases and J lost 7; bases outside the gene matches: 11. The CDR3 loop reads CASSDPYSGSVNEQFF. The CDR3 DNA follows: TGCGCCAGCAGTGATCCCTACAGCGGGAGCGTTAATGAGCAGTTCTTC.

The genes are TRBV5-1 and TRBJ2-7; no reliable D call. Germline lookup yields CDR1 SGHRS and CDR2 YFSETQ. The germline V and J ends were trimmed by 1 base and 5 bases, with 10 bases remaining between them. This CDR3 has 13 residues. The DNA for the CDR3 is TGCGCCAGCAGCTTGTTCCCTAGGGACGAGCAGTACTTC. Protein sequence: CASSLFPRDEQYF.

The J gene is TRBJ1-1, the V gene TRBV7-9; D possibly corresponds to TRBD1 (5 bases). V lost 4 bases and J lost 3, with 15 bases in between. This CDR3 is 15 amino acids long. The germline V gene has CDR1 SEHNR and CDR2 FQNEAQ (reference sequence). This CDR3 reads CASSWPAGWYTEAFF. The CDR3 coding sequence is TGTGCCAGCAGCTGGCCTGCAGGGTGGTACACTGAAGCTTTCTTT.

CDR3 nucleotides: TGTGCCAGCTCACCCCCCAGTTCCAGCTCCTACGAGCAGTACTTC. It is translated as CASSPPSSSSYEQYF. The J gene is TRBJ2-7, the V gene TRBV18; D is unclear. Germline values: CDR1 KGHSH, CDR2 LQKENI. The CDR3 is 15 residues long. Trimming pared 3 bases from V and 0 bases from J, leaving 12 bases between.

The chain couples TRBV9 to TRBJ1-4; TRBD1 aligns across 9 bases. CDR1 and CDR2 (germline): SGDLS, YYNGEE. The CDR3 covers 17 residues. The J segment lost 0 bases and the V segment lost 3 bases, leaving 6 bases of the junction unmatched. The CDR3 nucleotides are TGTGCCAGCAGCGGAAGAACAGGGGGCCCAACTAATGAAAAACTGTTTTTT. Translation: CASSGRTGGPTNEKLFF.

The CDR3 region is CASSFPGPSTGELFF. The CDR3 DNA sequence: TGTGCCAGCAGCTTTCCGGGCCCCTCCACCGGGGAGCTGTTTTTT. The rearrangement joins TRBV5-4 to TRBJ2-2; no clear D gene. CDR1 and CDR2 from the germline V gene are SGHNT and YYREEE (reference sequence). This CDR3 has 15 residues. With 2 bases removed from V and 4 bases from J, the gap between germline ends came to 12 bases.

The sample holds a few counts of this clone. This chain links TRBV2 with TRBJ2-7; D is uncertain. Trimming pared 4 bases from V and 0 bases from J, leaving 7 bases between. The V gene's germline CDR1 is SNHLY and CDR2 FYNNEI. The CDR3 sequence is 13 residues long. The CDR3 DNA follows: TGTGCCAGCAGTGCTGCCTTCTCCTACGAGCAGTACTTC. It specifies CASSAAFSYEQYF.

This chain links TRBV5-1 with TRBJ2-7; 13 bases are shared with TRBD2. The CDR3 consists of 18 residues. The trim removed 4 bases at V and 0 bases at J, leaving 10 bases unmatched. From germline, CDR1 is SGHRS and CDR2 YFSETQ. The CDR3 nucleotides read TGCGCCAGCAGCCCAAGCGGGACTAGCGGGGCACTCTCCTACGAGCAGTACTTC. This gives the protein CASSPSGTSGALSYEQYF.

This rearrangement joins TRBV4-3 to TRBJ2-7; tentative D call: TRBD2 (6 bases). CDR3 length: 14 residues. CDR1 and CDR2 from the germline V gene are LGHNA and YSLEER. Trimming took 2 bases from V and 5 from J, leaving 13 bases between them. The CDR3 here is CASSQSGGFNEQYF. The CDR3, as DNA: TGCGCCAGCAGCCAAAGTGGGGGGTTTAACGAGCAGTACTTC.

J is TRBJ1-1 and V is TRBV2; TRBD1 matches at 7 bases. Germline values: CDR1 SNHLY, CDR2 FYNNEI. The junction had 8 bases not matched to a gene; V was cut back by 6 bases and J by 4 bases. This CDR3 is 14 amino acids long. CDR3 DNA sequence: TGTGCCAGCAGGGAACAGGGGTCAAGCACTGAAGCTTTCTTT. Translating it yields CASREQGSSTEAFF.

This clone came up a few times. V gene TRBV4-2 combines with J gene TRBJ2-1; 12 bases are shared with TRBD2. This CDR3 has 18 amino acids. V shed 0 bases and J 3 bases; nucleotides not matched to a gene: 6. Germline CDR1 reads LGHNA; CDR2 reads YNFKEQ. CDR3 sequence reads: CASSQDPGLAGGYNEQFF. The CDR3 DNA is TGTGCCAGCAGCCAAGACCCGGGACTAGCGGGTGGCTACAATGAGCAGTTCTTC.

This clone appeared a few times. The V and J genes are TRBV7-9 and TRBJ2-3; 11 bases are a match to TRBD2. The CDR3 is 18 amino acids. J was trimmed by 0 bases and V by 0 bases; bases with no gene match: 5. CDR1 and CDR2 from the germline V gene are SEHNR and FQNEAQ (reference sequence). The CDR3 nucleotides are TGTGCCAGCAGCTTAGCTGGACTAGCGGGTTCTAGCACAGATACGCAGTATTTT. Translated, it gives CASSLAGLAGSSTDTQYF.

The chain employs TRBV28 and TRBJ1-2, with TRBD1 matching 8 bases. This CDR3 region has 13 residues. Germline CDR1 is MDHEN and CDR2 is SYDVKM. V shed 6 bases, J shed 5 bases, and the junction held 5 bases outside the gene matches. CDR3: CASRRGQGYGYTF. For the CDR3, the DNA is TGTGCCAGCAGGCGAGGACAGGGTTATGGCTACACCTTC.

The V gene is TRBV18, the J gene TRBJ2-5; maybe TRBD1 (6 bases). V gave up 4 bases and J gave up 2 bases, with 14 bases separating them. The CDR3 is 15 residues long. Germline V gene sequence: CDR1 KGHSH, CDR2 LQKENI. CDR3 nucleotides: TGTGCCAGCTCACTCCTCTCGGACAGTCAAGAGACCCAGTACTTC. It translates to CASSLLSDSQETQYF.

This clone was seen a handful of times. The chain employs TRBV25-1 and TRBJ1-2, with 11 nucleotides matching TRBD1. The CDR3 consists of 15 residues. Per germline, CDR1 MGHDK and CDR2 SYGVNS. The V and J ends lost 4 bases and 5 bases, in that order; junction bases with no gene match: 6. This CDR3 is CASSAGGTGGYGYTF. CDR3 nucleotide sequence: TGTGCCAGCAGTGCCGGGGGGACAGGGGGATATGGCTACACCTTC.

The chain links TRBV7-4 to TRBJ1-5; D call uncertain. This CDR3 has 17 residues. Deletions cut 2 bases from V and 4 bases from J, with 18 bases between. Germline V gene data show CDR1 as SGHVT and CDR2 as SQSDAQ. This chain's CDR3 is CASSLSAQAILNQPQHF. Written as DNA, the CDR3 is TGTGCCAGCAGCTTAAGTGCGCAGGCCATTCTAAATCAGCCCCAGCATTTT. The complete variable domain, with remaining parts taken from reference TRBV7-4 and TRBJ1-5, reads GAGVSQSPRYKVAKRGRDVALRCDSISGHVTLYWYRQTLGQGSEVLTYSQSDAQRDKSGRPSGRFSAERPERSVSTLKIQRTEQGDSAVYLCASSLSAQAILNQPQHFGDGTRLSIL.